The 21 T cell receptor beta chains in this list originate from one sample, sequenced in a study of T cells in women clearing cervical HPV infection. Produced via immunoSEQ multiplex PCR; TCRdb's table is partial and in-frame only. There are tens of thousands of clones in the sample, with roughly 1.4% held by the top ten. Material: blood buffy coat. These TCRs come from a woman between 18 and 75 years old with a cervical HPV16 infection that either progressed to CIN3+ or cleared (not recorded which).

As to this clone: The CDR3 end falls 3 residues outside the read, so it is completed with the germline J gene. V gene TRBV29-1 combines with J gene TRBJ1-5, with 7 bases identical to TRBD1. The germline V gene has CDR1 SQVTM and CDR2 ANQGSEA. The ends lost 6 bases at V and 5 bases at J; junction bases unmatched: 10. This CDR3 is built from 14 residues. The part of the CDR3 DNA that was read is TGCAGCGTCGCAATGGGGACAGAGCATCAGCCC. Translating it yields CSVAMGTEHQP. The full CDR3 protein reads CSVAMGTEHQPQHF.

Regarding this clone: From the germline J gene comes the end of the CDR3, since the read stops 3 residues before it. The chain carries TRBV19 and TRBJ2-7, with 7 bases lining up with TRBD1. Per the germline V gene, CDR1 is LNHDA and CDR2 is SQIVND (reference sequence). The CDR3 is made up of 15 amino acids. J was trimmed by 0 bases and V by 2 bases; bases with no gene match: 4. The sequenced CDR3 bases are TGTGCCAGTAGTATACGGCAGGGGGTCTCCTACGAG. The encoded protein is CASSIRQGVSYE. The whole CDR3 is CASSIRQGVSYEQYF. The whole variable domain, remainder taken from reference TRBV19 and TRBJ2-7, is DGGITQSPKYLFRKEGQNVTLSCEQNLNHDAMYWYRQDPGQGLRLIYYSQIVNDFQKGDIAEGYSVSREKKESFPLTVTSAQKNPTAFYLCASSIRQGVSYEQYFGPGTRLTVT.

About this clone itself: Sequencing ends 3 residues short of the CDR3 end; the germline J gene provides the rest. The chain uses TRBV18 and TRBJ2-5; 12 bases align to TRBD2. Losses at the gene ends were 3 bases for V and 2 bases for J; bases not matched to a gene: 4. The CDR3 is 16 residues long. Germline CDR1 reads KGHSH; CDR2 reads LQKENI. CDR3 DNA, as far as it was read: TGTGCCAGCTCACCGAGGACTAGCGGGGTTCAAGAGACC. The encoded protein is CASSPRTSGVQET. The CDR3 in its entirety is CASSPRTSGVQETQYF.

Of note for this clone: One end of the junction is discordant with germline, which a read error may explain. The observed sequence ends 3 residues before the CDR3 terminus, with the missing tail filled in from the germline J gene. This sample includes further DNA sequences coding for the same CDR3. The chain uses TRBV30 and TRBJ1-3, with a possible D match to TRBD1 (5 bases). Per germline, CDR1 GTSNPN and CDR2 SVGIG (reference sequence). This CDR3 region has 15 residues. This CDR3 reads CAWAGGSSSGNTIYF. Incomplete CDR3 DNA: TGTGCCTGGGCGGGGGGATCCAGCTCTGGAAACACG.

For this clone: Read sequence stops 3 residues before the CDR3 end, and the germline J gene provides the missing end. The V call is TRBV29-1, the J call TRBJ1-1, with 7 bases lining up with TRBD1. CDR1 and CDR2 from the germline V gene are SQVTM and ANQGSEA. The CDR3 extends over 11 amino acids. The DNA read from the CDR3 is TGCAGCGTGGGACAGATAGACGGG. As protein: CSVGQIDG. The CDR3, in full, reads CSVGQIDGAFF.

About this clone itself: The read comes to an end 3 residues before the CDR3 does, leaving the germline J gene to fill in the end. The chain joins TRBV6-2 or TRBV6-3 to TRBJ1-5, with D hard to call. The germline V gene encodes CDR1 MNHEY and CDR2 SVGEGT. V lost 4 bases and J 5 bases, leaving 9 bases between the germline ends. This CDR3 spans 13 amino acids. The CDR3 spells CASSSRHDQPQHF. The CDR3 bases that were read are TGTGCCAGCAGTTCAAGACATGATCAGCCC.

On this clone: The read comes to an end 3 residues before the CDR3 does, leaving the germline J gene to fill in the end. This chain connects TRBV5-6 to TRBJ2-5, with 8 positions matching TRBD1. Losses at the gene ends were 4 bases for V and 5 bases for J; bases not matched to a gene: 10. Germline V gene lookup returns CDR1 SGHDT and CDR2 YYEEEE. This CDR3 spans 15 amino acids. The sequenced CDR3 bases are TGTGCCAGCAGCAAGACAGGGGCTTCCGGGGAGACC. Amino acid sequence: CASSKTGASGET. In full, the CDR3 reads CASSKTGASGETQYF.

This clone ranks as medium-sized (0.01 to 0.1%) in terms of frequency. Coverage ceases 3 residues before the CDR3 finishes, and the germline J gene fills in the end. This chain uses TRBV5-4 with TRBJ2-2; the match to TRBD1 covers 10 bases. Germline V lookup: CDR1 SGHNT, CDR2 YYREEE (reference sequence). The CDR3 has 15 residues. CDR3 DNA, as far as it was read: TGTGCCAGCAGCCTAGACAGGGGGCAGAATGAAAAG. As protein: CASSLDRGQNEK. The whole CDR3 protein is CASSLDRGQNEKLFF.

The sequenced part of the CDR3 DNA is TGTGCCAGCAGCCAAACTACGAGCTCCTATAATTCACCC. Its translation is CASSQTTSSYNSP. The CDR3 as a whole reads CASSQTTSSYNSPLHF. This chain connects TRBV13 to TRBJ1-6; D is undetermined. The CDR3 is cut off 3 residues early in the read; its end comes from the germline J gene. V dropped 5 bases and J dropped 0 bases, with 11 bases sitting between them. CDR1 and CDR2 (germline): PRHDT, FYEKMQ (reference sequence). The CDR3 is 16 residues long.

With respect to this clone: Read coverage stops 3 residues before the CDR3 terminus; the germline J gene supplies the remainder. The V gene is TRBV7-9, the J gene TRBJ2-1, with TRBD2 matching 8 bases. Germline lookup yields CDR1 SEHNR and CDR2 FQNEAQ (reference sequence). The CDR3 loop spans 15 amino acids. Trimming cost V 5 bases and J 7 bases; bases outside gene matches: 10. The covered CDR3 bases are TGTGCCAGCAGCGAAGAGGCCCTAGCGGGTAATGAG. Its protein is CASSEEALAGNE. The complete CDR3 protein is CASSEEALAGNEQFF.

Concerning this clone itself: The read halts 3 residues ahead of the CDR3 end, with the missing end drawn from the germline J gene. The J gene is TRBJ2-7, the V gene TRBV7-2, with TRBD2 matching 7 bases. This CDR3 is built from 15 residues. The trim removed 1 base at V and 3 bases at J, leaving 6 bases unmatched. Germline loops: CDR1 SGHTA, CDR2 FQGNSA. CDR3 DNA (partial): TGTGCCAGCAGCTTAGGGGCGGGAGAGGGCTACGAG. Translated: CASSLGAGEGYE. The whole CDR3 protein reads CASSLGAGEGYEQYF.

In regard to this clone: The DNA ends 3 residues before the CDR3 does, and the rest of the CDR3 is filled in from the germline J gene. The chain links TRBV7-2 to TRBJ2-7, with D possibly being TRBD2 (5 bases). The CDR3 covers 15 residues. The germline V and J ends were trimmed by 5 bases and 2 bases, with 16 bases remaining between them. CDR1 and CDR2 from the germline V gene are SGHTA and FQGNSA. Partial CDR3 DNA: TGTGCCAGCAGCCCTAGCTGGGCCCTGACCTACGAG. It translates to CASSPSWALTYE. The full CDR3 sequence reads CASSPSWALTYEQYF.

Turning to this clone: From the germline J gene comes the end of the CDR3, since the read stops 3 residues before it. The V gene is TRBV6-4, the J gene TRBJ1-2; TRBD1 agrees at 7 bases. This CDR3 is built from 15 residues. Per the germline V gene, CDR1 is MRHNA and CDR2 is SNTAGT. V lost 2 bases to trimming and J lost 2 bases; unmatched junction nucleotides: 5. The part of the CDR3 DNA that was read is TGTGCCAGCAGTGACCTTCCGACAGGGAACTATGGC. Amino acid sequence: CASSDLPTGNYG. The full CDR3 sequence reads CASSDLPTGNYGYTF.

The part of the CDR3 DNA that was read is TGTGCCAGTAGTACCCCCGGGACAACCACGAGC. This translates into CASSTPGTTTS. The whole CDR3 sequence reads CASSTPGTTTSYTF. The chain joins TRBV19 to TRBJ1-2; weak D call: TRBD1 (6 bases). The missing CDR3 end, 3 residues past where the read stops, is filled in from the germline J gene. Germline CDR1 LNHDA, CDR2 SQIVND (reference sequence). CDR3 length: 14 residues.

A word on this clone: The CDR3 goes on 3 residues after the read ends, and that part is filled in from the germline J gene. The chain joins TRBV5-5 to TRBJ2-7; 9 bases match TRBD2. Losses at the gene ends were 5 bases for V and 5 bases for J; bases not matched to a gene: 8. Germline V lookup: CDR1 SGHKS, CDR2 YYEKEE (reference sequence). The CDR3 contains 14 residues. The CDR3: CASRKREEWDEQYF. Incomplete CDR3 DNA: TGTGCCAGCAGGAAGCGGGAGGAGTGGGACGAG.

As for this clone: The read ends 3 residues early relative to the CDR3; the germline J gene fills the gap. The chain joins TRBV6-2 or TRBV6-3 to TRBJ2-7; D gene ambiguous. CDR1 MNHEY and CDR2 SVGEGT come from the germline V gene. V was clipped by 5 bases and J by 3 bases, with 2 bases between them. This CDR3 has 10 amino acids. The CDR3 here is CASSHYEQYF. Partial CDR3 DNA: TGTGCCAGCAGTCACTACGAG.

The CDR3 loop is CASSEGQGHIGEQFF. The covered CDR3 bases are TGTGCCAGCAGTGAAGGACAGGGACACATCGGTGAG. The gene calls are TRBV2 and TRBJ2-1, with 7 bases aligning to TRBD1. The sequenced fragment ends 3 residues before the CDR3 boundary, so the rest is inferred from the germline J gene. From germline, CDR1 is SNHLY and CDR2 FYNNEI. CDR3 length: 15 amino acids. The junction had 9 bases not matched to a gene; V was cut back by 1 base and J by 9 bases.

With regard to this clone: The read ends 3 residues shy of where the CDR3 ends; the end is completed using the germline J gene. This chain uses TRBV19 with TRBJ2-2, with 8 bases aligning to TRBD2. CDR3 length: 15 residues. The J segment lost 1 base and the V segment lost 4 bases, leaving 2 bases of the junction unmatched. The germline CDR1 and CDR2 sequences are LNHDA and SQIVND (reference sequence). Incomplete CDR3 DNA: TGTGCCAGTAGTAACCGGGGGGGGAACACCGGGGAG. Protein: CASSNRGGNTGE. The complete CDR3 protein is CASSNRGGNTGELFF.

On this clone: The CDR3 extends 3 residues past the end of the read, so its final part is completed from the germline J gene. The rearrangement joins TRBV7-3 to TRBJ2-3; D uncertain. The germline gives CDR1 SGHTA, CDR2 FQGTGA. The CDR3 length is 13 residues. The CDR3 DNA, read in part, is TGTGCCAGCAGCTTGACTGTCCAAGAGACG. Translating gives CASSLTVQET. The whole CDR3 sequence reads CASSLTVQETQYF.

Worth noting for this clone: The read terminates 3 residues before the CDR3 end, so the remaining end is supplied by the germline J gene. The chain links TRBV19 to TRBJ1-5; D possibly corresponds to TRBD1 (6 bases). V shed 3 bases and J shed 5 bases, with 14 bases lying between them. Germline values: CDR1 LNHDA, CDR2 SQIVND (reference sequence). The CDR3 has 15 amino acids. The CDR3 here is CASSMLDRLYQPQHF. The DNA read from the CDR3 is TGTGCCAGTAGTATGCTGGACAGACTTTATCAGCCC.

In the case of this clone: The sequence runs out 3 residues before the end of the CDR3; the remainder is reconstructed from the germline J gene. The V gene is TRBV7-2, the J gene TRBJ2-1; 9 positions match TRBD2. V was pared by 1 base and J by 4 bases, with 2 bases of the junction left unmatched. This CDR3 contains 15 residues. Germline lookup yields CDR1 SGHTA and CDR2 FQGNSA. The CDR3 bases that were read are TGTGCCAGCAGCTTAGGGCTAGCGGGGTACAATGAG. Amino acids: CASSLGLAGYNE. The CDR3, in full, reads CASSLGLAGYNEQFF.